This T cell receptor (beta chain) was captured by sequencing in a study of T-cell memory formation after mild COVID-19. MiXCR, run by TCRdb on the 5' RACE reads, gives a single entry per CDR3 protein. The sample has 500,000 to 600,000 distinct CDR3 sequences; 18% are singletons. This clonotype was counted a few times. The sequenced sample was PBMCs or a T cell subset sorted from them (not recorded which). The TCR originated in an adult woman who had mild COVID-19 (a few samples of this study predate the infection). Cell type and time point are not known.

CDR3 loop: CASSFYRGRENTEAFF. DNA of the CDR3: TGTGCCAGCAGTTTCTATAGGGGGCGAGAGAACACTGAAGCTTTCTTT. The gene calls are TRBV12-3 or TRBV12-4 and TRBJ1-1; 7 bases agree with TRBD1. The CDR3 has 16 residues. Trimming at V came to 3 bases and at J to 1 base, leaving 8 bases not matched to a gene.